The rows below give T cell receptor beta chains drawn from one sample of a study of cytomegalovirus exposure and HLA in healthy donors. Sequencing used immunoSEQ multiplex PCR; TCRdb keeps in-frame clones, though not all of them. The data contain about 170,000 clones, roughly 79% of them singletons. Material: PBMCs. The receptors originated from a woman aged 45-60 years in good health and CMV-seropositive. CDR3s include the opening cysteine and the closing phenylalanine or tryptophan. A D gene is named only where the DNA matches it firmly. Clone size is not always given. Where it is, it says once, few, many or a class for expanded clones.

>TRBJ1-6|TRBV5-1|NA|TRBD1
CASSLDGTGGYSPLHF
TGCGCCAGCAGCTTGGACGGGACAGGGGGATATTCACCCCTCCACTTT
>TRBJ2-5|TRBV12-5|NA|NA
CASGPGVRETQYF
TGTGCTAGTGGACCAGGGGTCCGAGAGACCCAGTACTTC
>TRBJ2-1|TRBV7-3|NA|NA
CASSLNQGYEQFF
TGTGCCAGCAGCCTAAACCAGGGCTATGAGCAGTTCTTC
>TRBJ2-3|TRBV18|NA|NA
CASSPGSRADTQYF
TGTGCCAGCTCTCCTGGGAGTCGCGCAGATACGCAGTATTTT
>TRBJ2-7|TRBV25-1|once|NA
CASSTGSLDEQYF
TGTGCCAGCTCAACCGGGTCCCTGGACGAGCAGTACTTC
>TRBJ1-4|TRBV5-1|NA|NA
CASSGTRGVGEKLFF
TGCGCCAGCAGCGGGACCAGGGGAGTGGGCGAAAAACTGTTTTTT
>TRBJ1-2|TRBV28|NA|NA
CASSLIQNYGYTF
TGTGCCAGCAGTTTAATCCAGAACTATGGCTACACCTTC
>TRBJ2-2|TRBV5-6|NA|NA
CASSLAGSNTGELFF
TGTGCCAGCAGCTTGGCGGGATCGAACACCGGGGAGCTGTTTTTT
>TRBJ1-6|TRBV10-1|NA|TRBD1
CASSEKILRDRKGSYNSPLHF
TGCGCCAGCAGTGAGAAAATACTCCGGGACAGAAAGGGTTCCTATAATTCCCCCCTCCACTTT
>TRBJ2-5|TRBV28|NA|NA
CASRGAGLLETQYF
TGTGCCAGCAGAGGGGCGGGGCTGTTGGAGACCCAGTACTTC
>TRBJ1-4|TRBV7-8|NA|NA
CASSPEGRGEKLFF
TGTGCCAGCAGCCCGGAGGGGCGGGGGGAAAAACTGTTTTTT
>TRBJ2-4|TRBV10-1|NA|NA
CASSEGHSNIQYF
TGCGCCAGCAGTGAGGGACACAGCAACATTCAGTACTTC
>TRBJ2-7|TRBV11-2|NA|TRBD2
CASSPLRAGGEQYF
TGTGCCAGCAGCCCCCTTAGGGCGGGAGGCGAGCAGTACTTC
>TRBJ2-7|TRBV7-9|NA|NA
CASTPNGRFYEQYF
TGTGCCAGCACCCCCAACGGTCGGTTCTACGAGCAGTACTTC
>TRBJ1-3|TRBV30|NA|TRBD1
CAWSYRGLRNTIYF
TGTGCCTGGAGCTACAGGGGATTACGGAACACCATATATTTT
>TRBJ1-4|TRBV6-1|few|TRBD1
CASSGQTGGNEKLFF
TGTGCCAGCAGTGGCCAGACAGGGGGTAATGAAAAACTGTTTTTT
>TRBJ2-7|TRBV27|NA|TRBD2
CARPPGAGVKYF
TGTGCCAGACCCCCTGGGGCGGGGGTTAAGTACTTC
>TRBJ1-4|TRBV30|NA|NA
CAWRKTGVIGKLFF
TGTGCCTGGAGAAAGACAGGCGTTATCGGAAAACTGTTTTTT
>TRBJ1-2|TRBV15|NA|TRBD1
CATSERDRGLLSGYTF
TGTGCCACCAGCGAACGGGACAGGGGGCTATTGAGTGGCTACACCTTC